These 22 T cell receptor beta chains originate from one sample sequenced in a study of blood T cell repertoires in COVID-19. The data were produced by immunoSEQ multiplex PCR, yet TCRdb's version contains in-frame clones alone and is incomplete. Among about 150,000 clones, approximately 83% were seen once, and the ten largest hold about an eighth. Sequenced input: peripheral blood. The source of these receptors is an older woman with COVID-19, enrolled during active disease.

Here the CDR3 reads CASSQENRNTEAFF. CDR3 nucleotides: TGCGCCAGCAGCCAAGAGAACAGGAACACTGAAGCTTTCTTT. This chain connects TRBV4-1 to TRBJ1-1; D is uncertain. Trimming took 0 bases from V and 1 from J, leaving 6 bases between them. This CDR3 is 14 amino acids long. CDR1 is MGHRA, CDR2 YSYEKL, per germline.

The V call is TRBV24-1, the J call TRBJ1-2, with D hard to call. Per the germline V gene, CDR1 is KGHDR and CDR2 is SFDVKD. Between the trimmed V and J ends, which lost 1 base and 2 bases, there was a span of 7 bases. CDR3 length: 14 amino acids. CDR3 nucleotides: TGTGCCACCAGTGATTTCTCAGTCAACTATGGCTACACCTTC. As protein: CATSDFSVNYGYTF.

The rearrangement uses TRBV5-1 and TRBJ2-1; TRBD2 matches at 8 bases. Trimming at V came to 0 bases and at J to 7 bases, leaving 9 bases not matched to a gene. Germline CDR1 and CDR2: SGHRS and YFSETQ. The CDR3 extends over 16 amino acids. CDR3 residues: CASSLDSGTPWNEQFF. The CDR3 coding sequence is TGCGCCAGCAGCTTGGATAGCGGGACTCCGTGGAATGAGCAGTTCTTC.

The chain carries TRBV19 and TRBJ1-2; a weak D match, TRBD1 (5 bases). The V gene lost 4 bases and the J gene lost 3 bases, with 15 bases spanning the gap. The germline CDR1 and CDR2 sequences are LNHDA and SQIVND (reference sequence). The CDR3 runs 15 residues. CDR3 residues: CASSTDKQAYYGYTF. The CDR3 DNA is TGTGCCAGTAGTACAGACAAACAGGCCTACTATGGCTACACCTTC.

The chain couples TRBV10-3 to TRBJ2-7; D is unresolved. V lost 2 bases and J 3 bases, leaving 8 bases between the germline ends. This CDR3 comprises 13 residues. Germline loops: CDR1 ENHRY, CDR2 SYGVKD. The CDR3 loop is CAISEGRNYEQYF. The CDR3 nucleotides read TGTGCCATCAGTGAGGGCAGAAACTACGAGCAGTACTTC.

The DNA of the CDR3 is TGTGCCATCACGGGACAGGGAGACACTGAAGCTTTCTTT. Translated: CAITGQGDTEAFF. This chain connects TRBV10-3 to TRBJ1-1; TRBD1 matches 9 bases. Per the germline V gene, CDR1 is ENHRY and CDR2 is SYGVKD. CDR3 size: 13 residues. V dropped 7 bases and J dropped 3; count of bases not matched to a gene: 3.

This clone was counted once. The rearrangement uses TRBV7-2 and TRBJ1-1; 7 bases are a match to TRBD1. Germline V gene sequence: CDR1 SGHTA, CDR2 FQGNSA. The CDR3 length is 14 residues. With V trimmed by 5 bases and J by 5 bases, 8 bases remained unmatched. The chain's CDR3 is CASSAHRGGTEAFF. CDR3 DNA: TGTGCCAGCAGCGCCCACAGGGGTGGGACTGAAGCTTTCTTT.

The V call is TRBV30, the J call TRBJ2-6; no reliable D call. This CDR3 is 16 amino acids long. V was pared by 5 bases and J by 0 bases, with 14 bases between. Germline-derived CDR1 and CDR2 are GTSNPN and SVGIG (reference sequence). Here the CDR3 reads CAWGLGRRSGANVLTF. As DNA, the CDR3 is TGTGCCTGGGGGCTGGGCCGTCGCTCTGGGGCCAACGTCCTGACTTTC.

V is TRBV27 and J is TRBJ2-1; the match to TRBD1 covers 10 bases. Germline V gene data show CDR1 as MNHEY and CDR2 as SMNVEV (reference sequence). The CDR3 is made up of 15 amino acids. After removal of 3 bases from V and 1 base from J, the junction contained 0 bases not matched to a gene. CDR3 coding DNA: TGTGCCAGCAGTTTGGGACAGGGGTCCTACAATGAGCAGTTCTTC. Translated, it gives CASSLGQGSYNEQFF.

The CDR3 coding sequence is TGTGCCAGCTCAGAACAGCCGGATCAGCCCCAGCATTTT. It codes for CASSEQPDQPQHF. V usage is TRBV18 and J usage is TRBJ1-5; D gene uncertain. From germline, CDR1 is KGHSH and CDR2 LQKENI. The CDR3 has 13 residues. Trimming stripped 5 bases from V and 5 bases from J, with 10 bases between. Variable domain in full (rest from reference TRBV18 and TRBJ1-5): NAGVMQNPRHLVRRRGQEARLRCSPMKGHSHVYWYRQLPEEGLKFMVYLQKENIIDESGMPKERFSAEFPKEGPSILRIQQVVRGDSAAYFCASSEQPDQPQHFGDGTRLSIL.

For the CDR3, the DNA is TGTGCCAGCACCCCGGACAGGGGGGGTGAGCAGTTCTTC. Its translation is CASTPDRGGEQFF. The chain has TRBV12-3 or TRBV12-4 and TRBJ2-1, with 10 positions matching TRBD1. With V trimmed by 7 bases and J by 9 bases, 6 bases remained unmatched. This CDR3 is built from 13 residues.

This rearrangement joins TRBV7-9 to TRBJ1-5; TRBD1 matches 11 bases. After removal of 1 base from V and 5 bases from J, the junction contained 4 bases not matched to a gene. CDR3 length equals 16 residues. Germline CDR1 SEHNR, CDR2 FQNEAQ (reference sequence). For the CDR3, the DNA is TGTGCCAGCAGCTTAGGGGACAGGGGGGCGGATCAGCCCCAGCATTTT. Translating it yields CASSLGDRGADQPQHF. The whole variable domain, remainder taken from reference TRBV7-9 and TRBJ1-5, is DTGVSQNPRHKITKRGQNVTFRCDPISEHNRLYWYRQTLGQGPEFLTYFQNEAQLEKSRLLSDRFSAERPKGSFSTLEIQRTEQGDSAMYLCASSLGDRGADQPQHFGDGTRLSIL.

This chain uses TRBV9 with TRBJ1-1, with D possibly TRBD1 on 5 matching bases. V was clipped by 1 base and J by 5 bases, with 15 bases between them. Germline CDR1 and CDR2: SGDLS and YYNGEE. The CDR3 runs 15 residues. The CDR3 sequence: CASSVNGARGTEAFF. For the CDR3, the DNA is TGTGCCAGCAGCGTAAATGGGGCTCGCGGTACTGAAGCTTTCTTT.

In its sample, this clone was seen once. This chain joins TRBV7-2 and TRBJ1-2; TRBD1 aligns across 7 bases. CDR1 SGHTA and CDR2 FQGNSA come from the germline V gene. After removal of 5 bases from V and 3 bases from J, the junction contained 3 bases not matched to a gene. This CDR3 contains 13 residues. The CDR3 region is CASSPTGDYGYTF. The CDR3 DNA reads TGTGCCAGCAGCCCTACAGGGGACTATGGCTACACCTTC.

The chain combines TRBV7-9 with TRBJ1-2; 8 bases fit TRBD1. Germline V gene sequence: CDR1 SEHNR, CDR2 FQNEAQ (reference sequence). CDR3 size: 14 residues. V gave up 3 bases and J gave up 5 bases; unmatched junction bases: 5. The CDR3 sequence is CASSFAGQVYGYTF. CDR3 nucleotides: TGTGCCAGCAGCTTTGCGGGACAGGTTTATGGCTACACCTTC.

V and J are TRBV25-1 and TRBJ2-1, with TRBD1 matching 10 bases. Germline CDR1 reads MGHDK; CDR2 reads SYGVNS. V was pared by 8 bases and J by 10 bases, with 8 bases of the junction left unmatched. CDR3 length: 13 residues. CDR3 loop: CASLGQGKLEQFF. The CDR3 DNA reads as TGTGCCAGCTTGGGACAGGGGAAATTAGAGCAGTTCTTC.

The rearrangement links TRBV3-1 (or the pseudogene TRBV3-2) to TRBJ1-1, with D unresolved. With 6 bases removed from V and 2 bases from J, the gap between germline ends came to 16 bases. Per the germline V gene, CDR1 is LGHDT and CDR2 is YNNKEL (reference sequence). The CDR3 consists of 15 residues. The CDR3 DNA follows: TGTGCCAGCAGGTTGTCGTCGGTAGCCAACACTGAAGCTTTCTTT. This gives the protein CASRLSSVANTEAFF.

This clone was recorded a few times. The V call is TRBV7-8, the J call TRBJ2-2; no definite D call. The V gene lost 0 bases and the J gene lost 6 bases, with 11 bases spanning the gap. This CDR3 spans 15 amino acids. Germline V gene lookup returns CDR1 SGHVS and CDR2 FQNEAQ. CDR3 sequence (DNA): TGTGCCAGCAGCTTAGCGTTGTCTATCCCCGGGGAGCTGTTTTTT. Amino acids: CASSLALSIPGELFF.

The count of this clone is one. The J gene is TRBJ1-1, the V gene TRBV10-3, with a tentative D call TRBD1 (6 bases). The CDR3 runs to 19 residues. Germline lookup yields CDR1 ENHRY and CDR2 SYGVKD. Trimming pared 0 bases from V and 4 bases from J, leaving 24 bases between. For the CDR3, the DNA is TGTGCCATCAGTGAGTCGTCTGGCAGGGGCTTGTTGAGTAGCACTGAAGCTTTCTTT. This encodes CAISESSGRGLLSSTEAFF.

The chain uses TRBV6-5 and TRBJ2-3; 8 nucleotides line up with TRBD2. Germline V gene lookup returns CDR1 MNHEY and CDR2 SVGAGI. V lost 2 bases and J lost 5; bases outside the gene matches: 6. The CDR3 consists of 15 residues. CDR3 amino acids: CASSYNSGIGDTQYF. The DNA of the CDR3 is TGTGCCAGCAGTTACAATAGCGGGATAGGAGATACGCAGTATTTT.

The rearrangement uses TRBV7-9 and TRBJ1-6, with D uncertain. The CDR3 consists of 15 residues. Trimming removed 3 bases at V and 1 base at J, with 7 bases between. Germline CDR1 SEHNR, CDR2 FQNEAQ (reference sequence). The CDR3 sequence: CASSFRESYNSPLHF. The DNA of the CDR3 is TGTGCCAGCAGCTTTAGAGAGTCCTATAATTCACCCCTCCACTTT.

The chain recombines TRBV5-4 with TRBJ2-3; TRBD2 matches 14 bases. The V and J ends lost 3 bases and 4 bases, in that order; junction bases with no gene match: 7. Germline CDR1 reads SGHNT; CDR2 reads YYREEE (reference sequence). The CDR3 extends over 17 amino acids. In nucleotides, the CDR3 is TGTGCCAGCAGCTCCCCCGGACTAGCGGGAGGCTCAGATACGCAGTATTTT. Protein sequence: CASSSPGLAGGSDTQYF.